This TCR beta chain was obtained from a study of T cell responses to AZD1222 COVID-19 vaccine. Points on this clone: Its matching antigen is unknown.

Study-wide results and caveats: Only five or six individuals given AZD1222 were seropositive at baseline.

The CDR3 contains 16 residues. V was trimmed by 1 base and J by 4 bases, leaving 15 bases between them. CDR1 and CDR2 from the germline V gene are MGHRA and YSYEKL. Generated by immunoSEQ multiplex PCR, the TCRdb table keeps only in-frame clones and is missing some. The sample has more than 85,000 clones, roughly nine tenths seen once. This TCR came from an adult who received the AZD1222 COVID-19 vaccine. The specimen was peripheral blood, collected 28 days after the second AZD1222 dose. J is TRBJ2-3 and V is TRBV4-1; D is unclear. The CDR3 is CASSQAERPIADTQYF. CDR3 coding DNA: TGCGCCAGCAGCCAAGCAGAGCGCCCGATCGCAGATACGCAGTATTTT.